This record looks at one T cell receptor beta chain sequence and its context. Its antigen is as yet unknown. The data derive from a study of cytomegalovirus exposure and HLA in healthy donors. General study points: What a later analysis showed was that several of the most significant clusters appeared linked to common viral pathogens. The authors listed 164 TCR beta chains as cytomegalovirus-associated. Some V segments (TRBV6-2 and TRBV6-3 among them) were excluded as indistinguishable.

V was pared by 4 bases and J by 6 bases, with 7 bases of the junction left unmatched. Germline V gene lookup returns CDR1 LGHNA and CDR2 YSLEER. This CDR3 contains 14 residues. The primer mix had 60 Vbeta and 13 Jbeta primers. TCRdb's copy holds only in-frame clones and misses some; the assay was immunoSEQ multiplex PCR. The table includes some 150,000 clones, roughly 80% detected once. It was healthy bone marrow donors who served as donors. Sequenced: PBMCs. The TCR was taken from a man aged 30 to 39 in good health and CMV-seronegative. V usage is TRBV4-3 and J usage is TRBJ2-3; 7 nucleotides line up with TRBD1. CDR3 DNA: TGCGCCAGCAGCCCCCGACAGGGTGGGGATACGCAGTATTTT. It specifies CASSPRQGGDTQYF.